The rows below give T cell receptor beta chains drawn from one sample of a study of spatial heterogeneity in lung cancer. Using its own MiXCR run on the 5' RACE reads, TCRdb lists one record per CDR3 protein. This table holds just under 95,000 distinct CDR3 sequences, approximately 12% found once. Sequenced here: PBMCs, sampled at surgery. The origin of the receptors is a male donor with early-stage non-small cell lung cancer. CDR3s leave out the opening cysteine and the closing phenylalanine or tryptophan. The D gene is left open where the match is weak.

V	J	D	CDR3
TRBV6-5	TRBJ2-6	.	ASSSMEGLLSSGANVLT
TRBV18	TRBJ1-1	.	ASSPDRSSNTEAF
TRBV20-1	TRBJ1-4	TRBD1	SARAAGQLIEKLF
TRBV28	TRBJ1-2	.	ASSSGEGIGYT
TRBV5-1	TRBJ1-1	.	ASSLGISTGTEAF
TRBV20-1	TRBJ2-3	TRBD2	SAGNSGGVTDTQY
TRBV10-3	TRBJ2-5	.	AISSDTPGETQY
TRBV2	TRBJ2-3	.	ASSVSFSDTQY
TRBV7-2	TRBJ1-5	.	ASSLAGLRDQH
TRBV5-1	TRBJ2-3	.	ASSSEDTQY
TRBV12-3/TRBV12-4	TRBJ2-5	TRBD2	ASSLMTSGSETQY